The entry below gives a single T cell receptor beta chain sequence along with its context. This specimen belongs to a study of blood T cell repertoires in COVID-19. As handled by the study authors: Counts of nucleated cells, estimated from reference gene primer amplification, were obtained. Assay: immunoSEQ multiplex PCR; the TCRdb copy retains only in-frame clones and omits some. V, J and clone size are those of that table, while D and trimming were read from the DNA. The table has approximately 240,000 clones, more than 80% seen once. The germline V gene has CDR1 SGDLS and CDR2 YYNGEE. CDR3 size: 12 residues. Trimming took 3 bases from V and 9 from J, leaving 7 bases between them.

V and J are TRBV9 and TRBJ1-6; D unresolved. The TCR comes from a woman under 30 in a cohort exposed to, infected with or recovered from COVID-19 (not recorded which). Material for sequencing was PBMCs or T cells enriched from blood (not recorded which). CDR3 nucleotides: TGTGCCAGCAGCGCTCTCGGTTCACCCCTCCACTTT. It specifies CASSALGSPLHF. The variable domain in full, completed from reference TRBV9 and TRBJ1-6, reads DSGVTQTPKHLITATGQRVTLRCSPRSGDLSVYWYQQSLDQGLQFLIQYYNGEERAKGNILERFSAQQFPDLHSELNLSSLELGDSALYFCASSALGSPLHFGNGTRLTVT.